A selection of T cell receptor beta chains follows, all from one sample in a study of cytomegalovirus exposure and HLA in healthy donors. Using immunoSEQ multiplex PCR, the repertoire was profiled, and TCRdb retains in-frame clones only, with some absent. This table has about 160,000 clones, 79% appearing once. Source material: PBMCs. All receptors come from a middle-aged man in good health and CMV-seronegative. CDR3s include the opening cysteine and the closing phenylalanine or tryptophan. D genes are given only for firm matches. For some rows the clone size is stated as once, few or many, or as a class when expanded; others skip it.

j_gene	v_gene	abundance	d_gene	CDR3nt	CDR3aa
TRBJ1-5	TRBV4-2	NA	NA	TGTGCCAGCAGCCGCTCCGGAGGGGCTGGCAATCAGCCCCAGCATTTT	CASSRSGGAGNQPQHF
TRBJ2-7	TRBV28	NA	NA	TGTGCCAGCAGTTCCCCCGGCGGCGGTACCTACGAGCAGTACTTC	CASSSPGGGTYEQYF
TRBJ2-1	TRBV6-6	NA	TRBD2	TGTGCCAGCAGTCGGGGGGTTGGGTCCTACAATGAGCAGTTCTTC	CASSRGVGSYNEQFF
TRBJ1-1	TRBV29-1	NA	TRBD1	TGCAGCGTTGCGGACAGGGGTAACACTGAAGCTTTCTTT	CSVADRGNTEAFF
TRBJ2-7	TRBV11-2	NA	TRBD1	TGTGCCAGCAGCTTAGTAGGGGGCAGCTCCTACGAGCAGTACTTC	CASSLVGGSSYEQYF
TRBJ1-5	TRBV6-5	NA	NA	TGTGCCAGCAGCTACGGCGGGTTAGATCAGCCCCAGCATTTT	CASSYGGLDQPQHF
TRBJ2-7	TRBV6-5	NA	TRBD1	TGTGCCAGCACGAGGGACAGGGTAACCTACGAGCAGTACTTC	CASTRDRVTYEQYF
TRBJ2-2	TRBV5-1	NA	NA	TGCGCCAGTAGCCGGGGCGACAGGATAGGCGCGAACACCGGGGAGCTGTTTTTT	CASSRGDRIGANTGELFF
TRBJ2-5	TRBV2	once	TRBD2	TGTGCCAGCAGATTATTAGCGGGAGGGCGCCTAGAGACCCAGTACTTC	CASRLLAGGRLETQYF
TRBJ2-2	TRBV15	NA	NA	TGTGCCACCAGCAGAGGGTCTGGGGGAGGCGGGGAGCTGTTTTTT	CATSRGSGGGGELFF
TRBJ2-7	TRBV6-5	NA	TRBD1	TGTGCCAGCGGAATGACAGGGAGAATTTACGAGCAGTACTTC	CASGMTGRIYEQYF
TRBJ2-7	TRBV7-2	NA	NA	TGTGCCAGCAGCCCAGACGGGGGGCCCTACGAGCAGTACTTC	CASSPDGGPYEQYF
TRBJ1-1	TRBV6-6	NA	TRBD1	TGTGCCAGCAGTTCCCCGGGACAGGGTCACACTGAAGCTTTCTTT	CASSSPGQGHTEAFF
TRBJ2-1	TRBV10-3	NA	TRBD1	TGTGCCATCCCGAGGGAGCCGGGACAGGGTACGTTCTTC	CAIPREPGQGTFF
TRBJ1-3	TRBV9	NA	TRBD1	TGTGCCAGCAGCGCCTCACAGGGGAACACCATATATTTT	CASSASQGNTIYF
TRBJ2-5	TRBV19	NA	NA	TGTGCCAGTAGTACTCAAGAGACCCAGTACTTC	CASSTQETQYF
TRBJ2-3	TRBV5-6	NA	NA	TGTGCCAGCAGCCCGGGACTTGGGGGCACAGATACGCAGTATTTT	CASSPGLGGTDTQYF
TRBJ2-1	TRBV28	NA	TRBD2	TGTGCCAGCAGGTCTCCGGGACTAGCGGGATATGAGCAGTTCTTC	CASRSPGLAGYEQFF
TRBJ2-1	TRBV7-6	NA	NA	TGTGCCAGCAGCTTTACGGGTGGAGGAGACACCTACTACAATGAGCAGTTCTTC	CASSFTGGGDTYYNEQFF
TRBJ2-3	TRBV2	NA	TRBD2	TGTGCCAGCAGCACGACTAGCCGGGGGACAGATACGCAGTATTTT	CASSTTSRGTDTQYF
TRBJ2-7	TRBV27	NA	NA	TGTGCCAGCAGTCAGGACAGCGGAACTAGTTACGAGCAGTACTTC	CASSQDSGTSYEQYF
TRBJ2-7	TRBV6-1	NA	NA	TGTGCCAGCAGTGCGACAGCCCAATACGAGCAGTACTTC	CASSATAQYEQYF
TRBJ2-7	TRBV19	NA	NA	TGTGCCAGTAGTTTAGGACAGCGCTACGAGCAGTACTTC	CASSLGQRYEQYF